Listed below are T cell receptor beta chains from one sample, sequenced in a study of CD8 T cells in ankylosing spondylitis. Via MiXCR, TCRdb re-called the 5' RACE reads, giving one row per CDR3 protein. The table has roughly 200,000 distinct CDR3 sequences, around 13% seen once; the top ten hold 16%. Sequencing was performed on blood, either unsorted or a sorted T cell fraction (not recorded which). The receptors shown here come from a male donor with ankylosing spondylitis or in good health (not recorded which). The CDR3 runs from the conserved cysteine through the conserved F or W. The D gene is left open where the match is weak. The listing skips clone size in some rows; elsewhere it reads once, few, many or a size class.

CDR3 protein	CDR3 DNA	D gene	clone size	V gene	J gene
CASCDSMEAEAFF	TGTGCCAGCTGTGACTCGATGGAGGCTGAAGCTTTCTTT	.	.	TRBV6-4	TRBJ1-1
CSARGLAGVLTDTQYF	TGCAGTGCTAGAGGACTAGCGGGGGTGTTGACAGATACGCAGTATTTT	TRBD2	.	TRBV20-1	TRBJ2-3
CASTRNEGRTGELFF	TGTGCCAGCACCAGAAACGAAGGGAGAACCGGGGAGCTGTTTTTT	.	many	TRBV12-3/TRBV12-4	TRBJ2-2
CASSLGAGNMNTEAFF	TGTGCCAGCAGCTTAGGAGCGGGGAACATGAACACTGAAGCTTTCTTT	.	few	TRBV7-6	TRBJ1-1
CASSQAKGGYEAFF	TGTGCCAGCAGCCAAGCCAAGGGGGGCTATGAAGCTTTCTTT	.	few	TRBV4-2	TRBJ1-1
CASRGGGGFTDTQYF	TGTGCCAGCAGGGGAGGCGGGGGGTTCACAGATACGCAGTATTTT	TRBD2	few	TRBV2	TRBJ2-3
CASLNTGELFF	TGTGCCAGCCTAAACACCGGGGAGCTGTTTTTT	.	many	TRBV12-3/TRBV12-4	TRBJ2-2
CATPGELAGGPTDTQYF	TGTGCCACTCCCGGGGAACTAGCGGGGGGCCCCACAGATACGCAGTATTTT	TRBD2	.	TRBV10-3	TRBJ2-3
CASSFFPGAIDTQYF	TGTGCCAGCAGTTTTTTTCCGGGAGCTATAGATACGCAGTATTTT	.	.	TRBV9	TRBJ2-3
CASSQEGRGVYNEQFF	TGTGCCAGCAGCCAAGAAGGGCGGGGGGTCTACAATGAGCAGTTCTTC	TRBD2	few	TRBV4-2	TRBJ2-1
CASARAYEQYF	TGTGCCAGCGCCAGGGCCTACGAGCAGTACTTC	.	.	TRBV2	TRBJ2-7
CAWSGGAPYEQYF	TGTGCCTGGAGTGGCGGGGCACCCTACGAGCAGTACTTC	.	.	TRBV30	TRBJ2-7
CASKTGTGVLYTF	TGTGCCAGCAAGACCGGGACAGGGGTCCTCTACACCTTC	TRBD1	.	TRBV12-3/TRBV12-4	TRBJ1-2
CASSEPQGQETQYF	TGTGCCAGCAGTGAGCCCCAGGGCCAAGAGACCCAGTACTTC	.	many	TRBV2	TRBJ2-5
CASSQATGRTEAFF	TGTGCCAGCAGCCAAGCGACAGGGCGGACTGAAGCTTTCTTT	TRBD1	many	TRBV3-1	TRBJ1-1
CAGDRDRGTGELFF	TGTGCCGGGGACCGGGACAGGGGTACCGGGGAGCTGTTTTTT	TRBD1	.	TRBV7-9	TRBJ2-2
CSARSRASGGDEQFF	TGCAGTGCTAGATCCCGCGCTAGCGGGGGTGATGAGCAGTTCTTC	TRBD2	.	TRBV20-1	TRBJ2-1
CASSPLSEYPYEQYF	TGCGCCAGCAGCCCCCTCTCGGAGTACCCCTACGAGCAGTACTTC	.	few	TRBV4-1	TRBJ2-7
CAISESAKGETQYF	TGTGCCATCAGTGAGTCGGCTAAAGGGGAGACCCAGTACTTC	.	.	TRBV10-3	TRBJ2-5
CASSEGSISGNTIYF	TGCGCCAGCAGTGAGGGGTCTATCTCTGGAAACACCATATATTTT	.	.	TRBV5-1	TRBJ1-3
CASSLMGAGISSRIDTQYF	TGTGCCAGCAGTTTAATGGGGGCGGGGATCAGCAGTCGGATAGATACGCAGTATTTT	.	.	TRBV27	TRBJ2-3
CASSLAPDGQGREQYF	TGTGCCAGCAGCTTAGCGCCGGACGGACAAGGGCGCGAGCAGTACTTC	.	.	TRBV7-8	TRBJ2-7
CASNRGQGNQPQHF	TGTGCCAGCAACCGGGGACAGGGCAATCAGCCCCAGCATTTT	TRBD1	few	TRBV2	TRBJ1-5